The 19 T cell receptor beta chains in this list originate from one sample, sequenced in a study of T cells in Graves' hyperthyroidism and ophthalmopathy. Amplified TCR beta CDR3 regions derived from RNA transcripts. The TCR CDR3 was amplified in a first-round RT-PCR using the HTBI primer set. TCRdb analysed the multiplex PCR reads with MiXCR anew, one entry per CDR3 protein. The table lists approximately 590,000 distinct CDR3 sequences, 15% to 17% of them singletons. The sequenced sample was blood. The receptors derive from a woman younger than 45 with Graves' hyperthyroidism.

There are a few counts of this clonotype. The chain joins TRBV18 to TRBJ2-3; TRBD2 matches at 7 bases. The CDR3 is 15 residues long. The V segment lost 2 bases and the J segment 4 bases; nucleotides outside the gene matches: 6. Germline assignment: CDR1 KGHSH and CDR2 LQKENI. CDR3 in amino acids: CASSPTAGEADTQYF. The DNA of the CDR3 is TGTGCCAGCTCACCAACGGCGGGAGAGGCAGATACGCAGTATTTT. Based on the CDR3 plus reference TRBV18 and TRBJ2-3, the full variable domain is NAGVMQNPRHLVRRRGQEARLRCSPMKGHSHVYWYRQLPEEGLKFMVYLQKENIIDESGMPKERFSAEFPKEGPSILRIQQVVRGDSAAYFCASSPTAGEADTQYFGPGTRLTVL.

This clonotype appeared many times. This chain uses TRBV7-8 with TRBJ2-1; 11 nucleotides match TRBD2. CDR1 and CDR2 from the germline V gene are SGHVS and FQNEAQ. Trimming took 5 bases from V and 8 from J; bases not matched to a gene: 14. This CDR3 contains 17 residues. The CDR3 DNA reads TGTGCCAGCAGCCCACTCCTCGGGACTAGCGGAGACCATGAGCAGTTCTTC. It specifies CASSPLLGTSGDHEQFF.

There are many counts of this clonotype. The chain employs TRBV24-1 and TRBJ2-1, with 7 bases identical to TRBD1. V gave up 4 bases and J gave up 5 bases; unmatched junction bases: 10. The germline gives CDR1 KGHDR, CDR2 SFDVKD. The CDR3 runs 16 residues. The CDR3 region is CATSDIKGAQDNEQFF. The CDR3, as DNA: TGTGCCACCAGTGACATAAAGGGGGCGCAGGACAATGAGCAGTTCTTC.

This clonotype was counted only a few times. The chain combines TRBV20-1 with TRBJ1-3; unclear D gene. CDR1 is DFQATT, CDR2 SNEGSKA, per germline (reference sequence). This CDR3 has 12 residues. V was pared by 3 bases and J by 1 base, with 4 bases between. The CDR3 bases are TGCAGTGCTAGTCCATCTGGAAACACCATATATTTT. Protein product: CSASPSGNTIYF.

This clonotype has at least ten counts. This chain links TRBV2 with TRBJ1-4; D gene ambiguous. The CDR3 consists of 14 residues. The germline gives CDR1 SNHLY, CDR2 FYNNEI. V lost 8 bases to trimming and J lost 3 bases, with 13 bases between them. The CDR3 protein is CASEGAEANEKLFF. CDR3 nucleotides: TGTGCCAGCGAGGGAGCCGAAGCTAATGAAAAACTGTTTTTT.

Comment on this clonotype: It may be a read error: a sequence one base away is much more abundant. The chain is built from TRBV20-1 and TRBJ2-1; D may be TRBD1 or TRBD2 (5 bases each). CDR1 and CDR2 from the germline V gene are DFQATT and SNEGSKA (reference sequence). V was pared by 3 bases and J by 10 bases, with 22 bases between. The CDR3 is made up of 15 amino acids. The CDR3 loop is CSASVIGTTTTEQFF. The CDR3 DNA is TGCAGTGCTAGTGTTATCGGGACGACCACGACCGAGCAGTTCTTC.

The chain is built from TRBV9 and TRBJ2-2; no clear D gene. The V end was cut by 4 bases, the J end by 5 bases, with 6 bases between. Looked up from germline, CDR1 is SGDLS and CDR2 is YYNGEE. CDR3 length: 12 amino acids. This CDR3 is CASSPWTGELFF. The DNA for the CDR3 is TGTGCCAGCAGCCCTTGGACCGGGGAGCTGTTTTTT.

This clonotype came up many times. The V call is TRBV5-1, the J call TRBJ2-1; 11 bases agree with TRBD2. The ends lost 3 bases at V and 6 bases at J; junction bases unmatched: 8. The CDR3 runs 16 residues. Germline values: CDR1 SGHRS, CDR2 YFSETQ. CDR3: CASSSGLAGVSNEQFF. The CDR3, as DNA: TGCGCCAGCAGCTCCGGACTAGCGGGCGTGTCCAATGAGCAGTTCTTC.

The chain couples TRBV20-1 to TRBJ1-5; 11 bases agree with TRBD1. CDR1 is DFQATT, CDR2 SNEGSKA, per germline (reference sequence). The J segment lost 5 bases and the V segment lost 5 bases, leaving 11 bases of the junction unmatched. This CDR3 is built from 16 residues. This chain's CDR3 is CSAWVGGQGEDQPQHF. CDR3 in DNA: TGCAGTGCTTGGGTGGGGGGACAGGGGGAAGATCAGCCCCAGCATTTT.

This clonotype was seen at least ten times. The V and J genes are TRBV28 and TRBJ1-2, with 10 bases aligning to TRBD1. There are 16 residues in the CDR3. Germline V CDR1 and CDR2: MDHEN, SYDVKM. Unmatched junction bases numbered 9, after V lost 5 bases and J lost 3 bases. DNA for the CDR3: TGTGCCAGCAGTGGATACACGACAGGGGGCTACTATGGCTACACCTTC. Translated, it gives CASSGYTTGGYYGYTF.

This clonotype was counted a few times. The CDR3 spells CASSRDWGSNQPQHF. CDR3 in DNA: TGTGCCAGCAGCCGGGATTGGGGGAGCAATCAGCCCCAGCATTTT. This chain uses TRBV7-2 with TRBJ1-5, with D tentatively TRBD1 (5 bases). The CDR3 is made up of 15 amino acids. The germline gives CDR1 SGHTA, CDR2 FQGNSA. The V and J ends lost 5 bases and 1 base respectively, with 12 bases between them.

This clonotype was counted ten times or more. The chain combines TRBV12-3 or TRBV12-4 with TRBJ2-3, with 11 bases fitting TRBD2. V lost 6 bases and J lost 4; bases outside the gene matches: 6. There are 15 residues in the CDR3. CDR3 DNA sequence: TGTGCCAGCAGCCCACTAGCGGGAGATGCAGATACGCAGTATTTT. Its protein product is CASSPLAGDADTQYF.

The chain is built from TRBV28 and TRBJ1-1; 8 nucleotides match TRBD1. V gave up 6 bases and J gave up 4 bases; unmatched junction bases: 1. CDR1 MDHEN and CDR2 SYDVKM come from the germline V gene. The CDR3 has 12 residues. The CDR3 reads CASRDRATEAFF. CDR3 nucleotide sequence: TGTGCCAGCAGGGACAGGGCCACTGAAGCTTTCTTT.

This clonotype was seen many times. V is TRBV18 and J is TRBJ2-2; D remains ambiguous. Germline values: CDR1 KGHSH, CDR2 LQKENI. The V end lost 4 bases, the J end lost 4 bases, and 4 bases lay between the germline ends. The CDR3 length is 12 residues. The CDR3 DNA follows: TGTGCCAGCTCACGAAGCACCGGGGAGCTGTTTTTT. As protein: CASSRSTGELFF.

This sequence joins TRBV9 and TRBJ2-3, with TRBD2 matching over 9 bases. The CDR3 loop spans 16 amino acids. V lost 0 bases and J lost 5; bases outside the gene matches: 7. The germline V gene encodes CDR1 SGDLS and CDR2 YYNGEE. The CDR3 protein is CASSVEAGGRGDTQYF. The DNA of the CDR3 is TGTGCCAGCAGCGTAGAGGCGGGAGGGCGGGGAGATACGCAGTATTTT.

This clonotype was observed many times. V is TRBV5-1 and J is TRBJ2-7, with 10 bases that match TRBD1. The junction had 12 bases not matched to a gene; V was cut back by 4 bases and J by 2 bases. Germline assignment: CDR1 SGHRS and CDR2 YFSETQ. The CDR3 is made up of 17 amino acids. CDR3 coding DNA: TGCGCCAGCAGCACCCCTACGACCGGGACAGGGGCCTACGAGCAGTACTTC. Protein: CASSTPTTGTGAYEQYF. Combining the CDR3 with reference TRBV5-1 and TRBJ2-7 gives the whole variable domain KAGVTQTPRYLIKTRGQQVTLSCSPISGHRSVSWYQQTPGQGLQFLFEYFSETQRNKGNFPGRFSGRQFSNSRSEMNVSTLELGDSALYLCASSTPTTGTGAYEQYFGPGTRLTVT.

This clonotype was detected only a few times. V is TRBV29-1 and J is TRBJ2-7; the D gene is possibly TRBD1 (5 bases). Germline CDR1 and CDR2: SQVTM and ANQGSEA. Trimming pared 6 bases from V and 5 bases from J, leaving 17 bases between. The CDR3 runs to 13 residues. CDR3 nucleotide sequence: TGCAGCGTCGACGAAACAGGTTTGAACGAGCAGTACTTC. It yields the protein CSVDETGLNEQYF.

This clonotype was detected ten times or more. The rearrangement joins TRBV20-1 to TRBJ2-7; 11 nucleotides align to TRBD2. The CDR3 length is 13 residues. Germline CDR1 DFQATT, CDR2 SNEGSKA (reference sequence). V lost 6 bases, J lost 2 bases, and 3 bases stayed unmatched. CDR3 nucleotides: TGCAGTGCCCGTAGCGGGAGGGCCTACGAGCAGTACTTC. Residues: CSARSGRAYEQYF.

This clonotype was detected ten times or more. The chain links TRBV28 to TRBJ2-4, with 10 bases identical to TRBD1. The CDR3 extends over 15 amino acids. V trimming: 4 bases; J trimming: 8 bases; junction bases outside the gene matches: 8. Germline-derived CDR1 and CDR2 are MDHEN and SYDVKM. The CDR3 here is CASSSGTGAVDIQYF. The CDR3 DNA follows: TGTGCCAGCAGTTCAGGGACAGGGGCAGTAGACATTCAGTACTTC.